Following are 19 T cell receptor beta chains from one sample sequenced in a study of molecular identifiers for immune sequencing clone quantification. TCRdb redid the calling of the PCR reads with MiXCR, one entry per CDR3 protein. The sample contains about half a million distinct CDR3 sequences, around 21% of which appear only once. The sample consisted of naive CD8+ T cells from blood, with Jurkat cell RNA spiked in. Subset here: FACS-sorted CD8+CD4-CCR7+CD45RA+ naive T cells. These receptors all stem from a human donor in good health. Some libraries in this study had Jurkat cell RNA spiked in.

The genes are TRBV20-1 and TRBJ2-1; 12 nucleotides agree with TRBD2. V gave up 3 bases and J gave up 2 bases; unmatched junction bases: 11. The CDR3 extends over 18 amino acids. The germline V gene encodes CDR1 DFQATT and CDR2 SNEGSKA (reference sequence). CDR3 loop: CSARQLAGGHLTYNEQFF. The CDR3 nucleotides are TGCAGTGCTAGGCAACTAGCGGGAGGCCACCTAACCTACAATGAGCAGTTCTTC.

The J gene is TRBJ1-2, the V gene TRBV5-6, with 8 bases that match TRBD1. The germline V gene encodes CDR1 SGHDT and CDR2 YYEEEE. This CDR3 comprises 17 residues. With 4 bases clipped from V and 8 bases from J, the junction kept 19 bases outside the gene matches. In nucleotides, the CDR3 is TGTGCCAGCAGCCCAGATTCTGGATACGAGACAGGGGCCGGCTACACCTTC. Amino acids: CASSPDSGYETGAGYTF.

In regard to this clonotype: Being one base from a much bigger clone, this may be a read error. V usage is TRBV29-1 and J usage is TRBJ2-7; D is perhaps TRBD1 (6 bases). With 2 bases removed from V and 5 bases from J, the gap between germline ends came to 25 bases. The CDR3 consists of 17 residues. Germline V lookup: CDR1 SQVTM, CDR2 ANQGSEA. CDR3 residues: CSVEPGLNRAGPHEQYF. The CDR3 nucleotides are TGCAGCGTTGAACCGGGTTTGAACAGGGCCGGACCCCACGAGCAGTACTTC.

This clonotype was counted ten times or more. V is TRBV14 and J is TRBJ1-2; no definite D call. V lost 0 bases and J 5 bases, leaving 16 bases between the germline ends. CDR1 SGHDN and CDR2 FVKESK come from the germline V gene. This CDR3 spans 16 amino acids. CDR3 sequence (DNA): TGTGCCAGCAGCCAAGAGGCACTGATAGCTGGGTATGGCTACACCTTC. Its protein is CASSQEALIAGYGYTF.

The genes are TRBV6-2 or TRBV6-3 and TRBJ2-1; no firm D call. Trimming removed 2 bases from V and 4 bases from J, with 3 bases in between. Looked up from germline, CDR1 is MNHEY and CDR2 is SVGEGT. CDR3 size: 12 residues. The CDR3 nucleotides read TGTGCCAGCAGTTACGGGTACAATGAGCAGTTCTTC. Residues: CASSYGYNEQFF.

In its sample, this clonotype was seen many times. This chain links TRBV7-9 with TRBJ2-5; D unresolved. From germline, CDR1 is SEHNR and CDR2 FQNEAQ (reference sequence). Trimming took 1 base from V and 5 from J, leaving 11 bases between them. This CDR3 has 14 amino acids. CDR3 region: CASSLGVGYETQYF. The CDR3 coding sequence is TGTGCCAGCAGCTTAGGAGTCGGATATGAGACCCAGTACTTC.

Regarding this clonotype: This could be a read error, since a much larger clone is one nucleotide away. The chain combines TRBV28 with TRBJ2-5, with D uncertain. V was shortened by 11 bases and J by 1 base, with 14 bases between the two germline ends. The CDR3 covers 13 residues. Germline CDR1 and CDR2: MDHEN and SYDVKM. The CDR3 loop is CAALPFGQETQYF. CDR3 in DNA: TGTGCCGCCCTTCCTTTTGGCCAAGAGACCCAGTACTTC. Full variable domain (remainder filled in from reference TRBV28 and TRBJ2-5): DVKVTQSSRYLVKRTGEKVFLECVQDMDHENMFWYRQDPGLGLRLIYFSYDVKMKEKGDIPEGYSVSREKKERFSLILESASTNQTSMYLCAALPFGQETQYFGPGTRLLVL.

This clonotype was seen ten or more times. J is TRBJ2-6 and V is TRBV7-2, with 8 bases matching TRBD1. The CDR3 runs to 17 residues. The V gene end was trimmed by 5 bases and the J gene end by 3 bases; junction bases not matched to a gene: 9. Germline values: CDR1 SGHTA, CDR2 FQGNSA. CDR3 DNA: TGTGCCAGCAGCACTCCGACAGGGGAGTTTGGGGCCAACGTCCTGACTTTC. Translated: CASSTPTGEFGANVLTF.

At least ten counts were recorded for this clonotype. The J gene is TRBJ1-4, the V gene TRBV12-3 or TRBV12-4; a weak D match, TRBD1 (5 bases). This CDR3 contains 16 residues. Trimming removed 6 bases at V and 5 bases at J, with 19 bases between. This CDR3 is CASSQNPGTANEKLFF. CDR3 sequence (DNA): TGTGCCAGCAGCCAGAACCCCGGGACTGCAAATGAAAAACTGTTTTTT.

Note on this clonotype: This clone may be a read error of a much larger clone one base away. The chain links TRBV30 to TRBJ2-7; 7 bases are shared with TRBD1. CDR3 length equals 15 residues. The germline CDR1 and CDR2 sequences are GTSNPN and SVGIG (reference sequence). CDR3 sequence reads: CARSMTTGRDYEQYF. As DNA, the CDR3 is TGTGCCCGGAGTATGACGACAGGGAGAGACTACGAGCAGTACTTC. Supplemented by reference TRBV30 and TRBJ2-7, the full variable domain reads SQTIHQWPATLVQPVGSPLSLECTVEGTSNPNLYWYRQAAGRGLQLLFYSVGIGQISSEVPQNLSASRPQDRQFILSSKKLLLSDSGFYLCARSMTTGRDYEQYFGPGTRLTVT.

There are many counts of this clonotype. For the CDR3, the DNA is TGCAGTGCTAGAGATTTGGAAGGGTTAGATACGCAGTATTTT. Residues: CSARDLEGLDTQYF. The chain carries TRBV20-1 and TRBJ2-3; D uncertain. The CDR3 runs 14 residues. CDR1 and CDR2 from the germline V gene are DFQATT and SNEGSKA (reference sequence). The V end lost 0 bases, the J end lost 5 bases, and 12 bases lay between the germline ends.

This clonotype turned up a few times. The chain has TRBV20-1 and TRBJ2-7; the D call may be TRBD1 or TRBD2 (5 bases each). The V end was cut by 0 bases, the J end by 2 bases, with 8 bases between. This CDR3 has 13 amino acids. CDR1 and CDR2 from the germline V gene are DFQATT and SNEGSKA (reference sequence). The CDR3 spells CSAREWGTYEQYF. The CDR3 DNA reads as TGCAGTGCTAGAGAATGGGGGACCTACGAGCAGTACTTC.

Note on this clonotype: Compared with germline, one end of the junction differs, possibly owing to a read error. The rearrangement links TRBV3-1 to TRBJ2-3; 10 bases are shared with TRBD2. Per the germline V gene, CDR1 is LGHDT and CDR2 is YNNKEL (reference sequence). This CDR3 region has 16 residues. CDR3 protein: CAGSQLAGTSTDTQYF. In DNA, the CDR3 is TGTGCCGGCAGCCAACTAGCGGGGACTAGCACAGATACGCAGTATTTT.

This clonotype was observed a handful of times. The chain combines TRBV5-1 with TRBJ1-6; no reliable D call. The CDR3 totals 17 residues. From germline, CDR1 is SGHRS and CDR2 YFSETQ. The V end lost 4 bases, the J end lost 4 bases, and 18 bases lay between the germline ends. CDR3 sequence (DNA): TGCGCCAGCAGCGTTAAAACAAGGAACGATTATAATTCACCCCTCCACTTT. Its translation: CASSVKTRNDYNSPLHF.

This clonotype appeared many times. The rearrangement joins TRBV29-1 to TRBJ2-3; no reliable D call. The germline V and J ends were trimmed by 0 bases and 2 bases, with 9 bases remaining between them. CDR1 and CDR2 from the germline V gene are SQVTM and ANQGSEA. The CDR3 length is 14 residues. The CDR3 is CSVEDPAYTDTQYF. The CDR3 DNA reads TGCAGCGTTGAAGATCCGGCGTACACAGATACGCAGTATTTT.

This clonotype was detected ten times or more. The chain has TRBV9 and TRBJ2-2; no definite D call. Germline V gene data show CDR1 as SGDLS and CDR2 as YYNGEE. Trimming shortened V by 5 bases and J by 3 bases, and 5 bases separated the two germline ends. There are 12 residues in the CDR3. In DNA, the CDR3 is TGTGCCAGCAGTGCAGACACCGGGGAGCTGTTTTTT. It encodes CASSADTGELFF.

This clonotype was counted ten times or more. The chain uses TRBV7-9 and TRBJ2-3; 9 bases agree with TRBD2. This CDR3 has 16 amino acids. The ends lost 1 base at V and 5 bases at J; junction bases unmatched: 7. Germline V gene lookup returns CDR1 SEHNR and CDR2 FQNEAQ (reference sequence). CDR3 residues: CASSLGASGVRDTQYF. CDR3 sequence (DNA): TGTGCCAGCAGCTTAGGGGCTAGCGGGGTCAGAGATACGCAGTATTTT.

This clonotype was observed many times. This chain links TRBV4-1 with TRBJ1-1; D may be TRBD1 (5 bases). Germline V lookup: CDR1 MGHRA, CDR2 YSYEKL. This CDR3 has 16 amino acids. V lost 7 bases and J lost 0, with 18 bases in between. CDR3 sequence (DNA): TGCGCCAGCAAACAAGAGGGGCAGACCATGAACACTGAAGCTTTCTTT. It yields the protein CASKQEGQTMNTEAFF.

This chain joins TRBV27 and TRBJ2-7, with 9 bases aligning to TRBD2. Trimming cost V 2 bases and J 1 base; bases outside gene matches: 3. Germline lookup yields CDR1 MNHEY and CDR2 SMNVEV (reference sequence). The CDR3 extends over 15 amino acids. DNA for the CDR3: TGTGCCAGCAGTTTAACGGCGGGAGGGTCCTACGAGCAGTACTTC. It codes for CASSLTAGGSYEQYF.